The 30 T cell receptor beta chains presented below share a single source sample, sequenced in a study of blood T cell repertoires in COVID-19. TCRdb's table, derived via immunoSEQ multiplex PCR, lists solely in-frame clones and lacks some. The table has fewer than 85,000 clones, around 80% seen once. Input material: peripheral blood. Source of these receptors: a human donor in a cohort sampled during active COVID-19.

The rearrangement links TRBV5-6 to TRBJ1-6; TRBD1 is a possible D gene (5 bases). The germline V gene has CDR1 SGHDT and CDR2 YYEEEE. The V gene lost 4 bases and the J gene lost 6 bases, with 23 bases spanning the gap. The length of the CDR3 is 18 residues. The CDR3, as DNA: TGTGCCAGCAGCCCCCCCTCTCATACTTGGGGACTTAATTCACCCCTCCACTTT. This codes for CASSPPSHTWGLNSPLHF.

The sample holds a few counts of this clone. One end of the junction does not line up with germline, which may come from a read error. The chain combines TRBV7-7 with TRBJ2-1, with TRBD2 as a possible D gene (5 bases). The CDR3 loop spans 17 amino acids. The germline CDR1 and CDR2 sequences are SSHAT and FNYEAQ (reference sequence). The CDR3 region has the DNA TGTGCTAGCAGCTTAGTGGCAGCCGGGATACCCCCCCAAGAGCAGTTCTTC. Translated: CASSLVAAGIPPQEQFF.

V gene TRBV7-6 combines with J gene TRBJ1-2; D remains ambiguous. Germline V gives CDR1 SGHVS, CDR2 FNYEAQ. Trimming took off 3 bases at V and 6 bases at J, with 11 bases between the two ends. The CDR3 extends over 13 amino acids. DNA of the CDR3: TGTGCCAGCAGCTTGTACAGTCAAAATGGCTACACCTTC. Protein product: CASSLYSQNGYTF.

This clone was detected only a few times. DNA of the CDR3: TGTGCCAGCAGCTTAGAGATCGGGCCCCAGCATTTT. This sequence encodes CASSLEIGPQHF. The chain combines TRBV7-6 with TRBJ1-5; D unclear. Germline V gene sequence: CDR1 SGHVS, CDR2 FNYEAQ. Trimming cost V 1 base and J 9 bases, with 7 bases left between them. The CDR3 loop spans 12 amino acids. Using reference TRBV7-6 and TRBJ1-5 for the parts outside the CDR3, the full variable domain is GAGVSQSPRYKVTKRGQDVALRCDPISGHVSLYWYRQALGQGPEFLTYFNYEAQQDKSGLPNDRFSAERPEGSISTLTIQRTEQRDSAMYRCASSLEIGPQHFGDGTRLSIL.

The chain links TRBV6-5 to TRBJ2-1; D possibly corresponds to TRBD1 (5 bases). V lost 2 bases to trimming and J lost 3 bases, with 11 bases between them. Germline values: CDR1 MNHEY, CDR2 SVGAGI. CDR3 size: 15 residues. The CDR3 bases are TGTGCCAGCAGTTACCCACAGGAACTCTACAATGAGCAGTTCTTC. It codes for CASSYPQELYNEQFF.

V is TRBV11-2 and J is TRBJ2-2; TRBD1 agrees at 8 bases. V was clipped by 7 bases and J by 2 bases; unmatched bases: 3. Germline values: CDR1 SGHAT, CDR2 FQNNGV. This CDR3 is 14 amino acids long. DNA for the CDR3: TGTGCCAGCATCGGGACAGGAAACACCGGGGAGCTGTTTTTT. Its protein product is CASIGTGNTGELFF.

The chain recombines TRBV28 with TRBJ2-7, with 8 bases matching TRBD2. Unmatched junction bases numbered 16, after V lost 6 bases and J lost 9 bases. This CDR3 spans 15 amino acids. Germline CDR1 MDHEN, CDR2 SYDVKM. Written as DNA, the CDR3 is TGTGCCAGCAGCTGGACTAGCCGAGCCCCGCGGGTGCAGTACTTC. Protein sequence: CASSWTSRAPRVQYF.

This chain links TRBV5-6 with TRBJ1-5; possibly TRBD1 for D (6 bases). CDR3 length: 14 amino acids. Trimming cost V 0 bases and J 9 bases, with 13 bases left between them. Germline CDR1 reads SGHDT; CDR2 reads YYEEEE. CDR3 loop: CASSLGTGRGPQHF. CDR3 nucleotide sequence: TGTGCCAGCAGCTTGGGAACAGGGCGAGGGCCCCAGCATTTT.

The J gene is TRBJ2-5, the V gene TRBV4-1, with 7 bases aligning to TRBD2. V was clipped by 1 base and J by 1 base; unmatched bases: 6. The germline V gene encodes CDR1 MGHRA and CDR2 YSYEKL. The CDR3 has 16 amino acids. CDR3 residues: CASSQAPREGQETQYF. The DNA of the CDR3 is TGCGCCAGCAGCCAAGCGCCTAGGGAGGGCCAAGAGACCCAGTACTTC.

This clone has a handful of counts. The chain employs TRBV18 and TRBJ1-2; D is ambiguous. Germline V gene data show CDR1 as KGHSH and CDR2 as LQKENI. This CDR3 is built from 15 residues. V lost 0 bases to trimming and J lost 0 bases, with 8 bases between them. This CDR3 reads CASSPPEGANYGYTF. The DNA of the CDR3 is TGTGCCAGCTCACCACCTGAGGGAGCTAACTATGGCTACACCTTC.

The chain uses TRBV1 and TRBJ1-4; the DNA was not compared with TRBD1, the D call given in the table. TRBV1 is a documented pseudogene. There are 15 residues in the CDR3. DNA of the CDR3: TGCACCAGCAGCCAAGATCAGGGGGCTCATGAAAAACTGTTTTTT. Amino acids: CTSSQDQGAHEKLFF.

The genes are TRBV27 and TRBJ2-2, with 7 nucleotides matching TRBD2. This CDR3 is built from 13 residues. V was clipped by 7 bases and J by 7 bases; unmatched bases: 6. The germline CDR1 and CDR2 sequences are MNHEY and SMNVEV (reference sequence). The CDR3 nucleotides are TGTGCCAGCAACCCGACTAGCCACGGGGAGCTGTTTTTT. This translates into CASNPTSHGELFF.

This chain connects TRBV3-1 (or the pseudogene TRBV3-2) to TRBJ1-4; TRBD1 might be the D (6 bases). Per germline, CDR1 LGHDT and CDR2 YNNKEL (reference sequence). There are 17 residues in the CDR3. V was cut by 1 base and J by 6 bases, with 18 bases left in between. The CDR3 DNA is TGTGCCAGCAGCCAAGGTTCCAGGGGTGTTTCTCATGAAAAACTGTTTTTT. It encodes CASSQGSRGVSHEKLFF.

V gene TRBV6-5 combines with J gene TRBJ1-6; a possible D gene is TRBD1 (6 bases). The CDR3 is 14 amino acids. Germline CDR1 reads MNHEY; CDR2 reads SVGAGI. V lost 6 bases to trimming and J lost 9 bases, with 15 bases between them. The CDR3 nucleotides are TGTGCCAGCAGCCGCCAGGGGTATCGTTCACCCCTCCACTTT. This gives the protein CASSRQGYRSPLHF.

The chain employs TRBV7-5 and TRBJ2-7; TRBD2 is taken as the D call from the table, unchecked against the DNA. TRBV7-5 is reported as a pseudogene. The CDR3 totals 14 residues. CDR3 region: CARSPAGVFYEQYF. The CDR3, as DNA: TGTGCCAGAAGCCCCGCCGGGGTCTTCTACGAGCAGTACTTC.

This chain joins TRBV5-1 and TRBJ2-4; D is possibly TRBD2 (6 bases). Germline assignment: CDR1 SGHRS and CDR2 YFSETQ. The CDR3 is 16 amino acids. V was shortened by 0 bases and J by 0 bases, with 10 bases between the two germline ends. The CDR3 DNA follows: TGCGCCAGCAGCTTGGTGTCGGGGGTAGCCAAAAACATTCAGTACTTC. Translated: CASSLVSGVAKNIQYF.

A few counts support this clone. The chain combines TRBV7-9 with TRBJ2-7; TRBD2 might be the D (6 bases). Trimming removed 5 bases from V and 3 bases from J, with 14 bases in between. CDR1 and CDR2 (germline): SEHNR, FQNEAQ (reference sequence). This CDR3 is built from 14 residues. CDR3 bases: TGTGCCAGCAGCGTCCGGGACTTGGGCTACGAGCAGTACTTC. Translating it yields CASSVRDLGYEQYF.

The chain links TRBV28 to TRBJ2-1; 10 positions agree with TRBD2. The trim removed 3 bases at V and 5 bases at J, leaving 4 bases unmatched. Germline V gene data show CDR1 as MDHEN and CDR2 as SYDVKM. This CDR3 is 15 amino acids long. CDR3 nucleotide sequence: TGTGCCAGCAGTTTTTCTAGCGGGGGAAACAATGAGCAGTTCTTC. Its translation: CASSFSSGGNNEQFF.

This clone was observed once. The rearrangement uses TRBV3-1 (or the pseudogene TRBV3-2) and TRBJ2-3; 9 positions match TRBD2. This CDR3 is 15 amino acids long. The trim removed 6 bases at V and 1 base at J, leaving 5 bases unmatched. Germline lookup yields CDR1 LGHDT and CDR2 YNNKEL (reference sequence). CDR3 DNA: TGTGCCAGCAGTCCTAGCGGGGACCGCACAGATACGCAGTATTTT. It is translated as CASSPSGDRTDTQYF.

CDR3 DNA sequence: TGTGCCAGCAGCCTTGGGTGGGGAGGCACAGATACGCAGTATTTT. This encodes CASSLGWGGTDTQYF. The chain uses TRBV7-8 and TRBJ2-3; TRBD2 is a possible D gene (5 bases). Trimming took 5 bases from V and 1 from J, leaving 13 bases between them. This CDR3 region has 15 residues. The germline V gene has CDR1 SGHVS and CDR2 FQNEAQ.

The chain has TRBV7-8 and TRBJ1-2; no reliable D call. This CDR3 has 13 amino acids. Germline V lookup: CDR1 SGHVS, CDR2 FQNEAQ. V was shortened by 2 bases and J by 0 bases, with 4 bases between the two germline ends. The CDR3 is CASSLLANYGYTF. CDR3 coding DNA: TGTGCCAGCAGCTTACTAGCTAACTATGGCTACACCTTC.

The chain couples TRBV10-3 to TRBJ2-1; tentative D call: TRBD1 (5 bases). Germline CDR1 reads ENHRY; CDR2 reads SYGVKD. The CDR3 has 16 amino acids. V dropped 0 bases and J dropped 5 bases, with 14 bases sitting between them. The CDR3: CAISESGQTMNNEQFF. In DNA, the CDR3 is TGTGCCATCAGTGAGTCCGGACAAACCATGAACAATGAGCAGTTCTTC.

This rearrangement joins TRBV28 to TRBJ1-5; TRBD1 aligns across 7 bases. From germline, CDR1 is MDHEN and CDR2 SYDVKM. The CDR3 sequence is 12 residues long. The V segment lost 5 bases and the J segment 5 bases; nucleotides outside the gene matches: 0. The CDR3 DNA reads TGTGCCAGCAGTACAGGGGATCAGCCCCAGCATTTT. It is translated as CASSTGDQPQHF. Supplemented by reference TRBV28 and TRBJ1-5, the full variable domain reads DVKVTQSSRYLVKRTGEKVFLECVQDMDHENMFWYRQDPGLGLRLIYFSYDVKMKEKGDIPEGYSVSREKKERFSLILESASTNQTSMYLCASSTGDQPQHFGDGTRLSIL.

The rearrangement links TRBV3-1 (or the pseudogene TRBV3-2) to TRBJ1-4, with D possibly TRBD1 on 6 matching bases. Between the trimmed V and J ends, which lost 1 base and 8 bases, there was a span of 17 bases. The CDR3 has 16 residues. CDR1 and CDR2 from the germline V gene are LGHDT and YNNKEL (reference sequence). In nucleotides, the CDR3 is TGTGCCAGCAGCCAAGTCGCGAACAGGGTGAGAGAAAAACTGTTTTTT. It specifies CASSQVANRVREKLFF.

The CDR3 DNA follows: TGTGCCATCAGAACCGGGACTAGCGGGGGGAACACAGATACGCAGTATTTT. Its protein is CAIRTGTSGGNTDTQYF. The chain carries TRBV10-3 and TRBJ2-3; TRBD2 aligns across 15 bases. With 6 bases clipped from V and 2 bases from J, the junction kept 6 bases outside the gene matches. This CDR3 is 17 amino acids long. Per the germline V gene, CDR1 is ENHRY and CDR2 is SYGVKD.

The V call is TRBV7-9, the J call TRBJ2-2, with a tentative D call TRBD2 (6 bases). The CDR3 covers 15 residues. Germline CDR1 SEHNR, CDR2 FQNEAQ (reference sequence). Trimming stripped 5 bases from V and 7 bases from J, with 17 bases between. The CDR3 DNA reads TGTGCCAGCAGCCCCTCATCTAGCGCCAGCGGGGAGCTGTTTTTT. Protein product: CASSPSSSASGELFF.

This clone was observed a handful of times. The chain links TRBV25-1 to TRBJ1-4; 7 positions agree with TRBD1. J was trimmed by 6 bases and V by 6 bases; bases with no gene match: 4. Germline-derived CDR1 and CDR2 are MGHDK and SYGVNS. The CDR3 covers 13 residues. The CDR3 region is CASRTGLDEKLFF. The CDR3 nucleotides are TGTGCCAGCAGGACAGGGTTGGATGAAAAACTGTTTTTT.

The gene calls are TRBV6-5 and TRBJ1-1; TRBD1 agrees at 9 bases. The CDR3 totals 14 residues. Germline CDR1 and CDR2: MNHEY and SVGAGI. V dropped 6 bases and J dropped 4; count of bases not matched to a gene: 6. The CDR3 DNA sequence: TGTGCCAGCAGACCGACAGGGGGTGGCACTGAAGCTTTCTTT. This translates into CASRPTGGGTEAFF.

The chain carries TRBV18 and TRBJ1-5, with no clear D. Looked up from germline, CDR1 is KGHSH and CDR2 is LQKENI. There are 13 residues in the CDR3. Trimming left V 6 bases short and J 7 bases short, with 13 bases between. The chain's CDR3 is CASSTSSGQPQHF. The CDR3 DNA reads TGTGCCAGCTCCACCTCATCGGGACAGCCCCAGCATTTT.

The V gene is TRBV24-1, the J gene TRBJ2-7; 7 bases are shared with TRBD1. The CDR3 is 14 amino acids. V lost 10 bases to trimming and J lost 2 bases; unmatched junction nucleotides: 10. CDR1 is KGHDR and CDR2 is SFDVKD in the germline V gene. The CDR3 sequence: CATKYRGSAYEQYF. The CDR3 region has the DNA TGTGCCACTAAATACAGGGGATCCGCCTACGAGCAGTACTTC.